These 28 T cell receptor beta chains share one sample of origin, sequenced in a study of blood T cell repertoires in COVID-19. TCRdb's table, derived via immunoSEQ multiplex PCR, lists solely in-frame clones and lacks some. The sample holds 150,000 to 200,000 clones; 83% are singletons and the top ten take under 10%. Input material: peripheral blood. The origin of the receptors is a woman aged 70-85 years with COVID-19, enrolled during active disease.

This clone was seen once. V usage is TRBV7-9 and J usage is TRBJ1-2; 7 bases align to TRBD1. Germline V gene data show CDR1 as SEHNR and CDR2 as FQNEAQ (reference sequence). There are 15 residues in the CDR3. Trimming removed 4 bases from V and 4 bases from J; junction bases left unmatched: 9. The CDR3: CASSSTRDSSYGYTF. The CDR3 nucleotides read TGTGCCAGCAGCTCTACCCGGGACAGTTCCTATGGCTACACCTTC.

The chain couples TRBV27 to TRBJ2-3, with 8 bases that match TRBD2. Germline CDR1 reads MNHEY; CDR2 reads SMNVEV (reference sequence). The V and J ends lost 2 bases and 5 bases, in that order; junction bases with no gene match: 3. The CDR3 has 14 residues. This CDR3 is CASSLSSGKDTQYF. The CDR3 DNA reads as TGTGCCAGCAGTTTAAGTAGCGGGAAAGATACGCAGTATTTT.

In nucleotides, the CDR3 is TGCAGCGTTGAGCGGGTCATGGAGACTGAAGCTTTCTTT. Protein: CSVERVMETEAFF. This chain uses TRBV29-1 with TRBJ1-1, with D unclear. Trimming cost V 3 bases and J 5 bases, with 13 bases left between them. Germline loops: CDR1 SQVTM, CDR2 ANQGSEA. The CDR3 consists of 13 residues.

The rearrangement joins TRBV11-2 to TRBJ2-3, with 12 bases lining up with TRBD2. V dropped 7 bases and J dropped 4; count of bases not matched to a gene: 3. The CDR3 covers 14 residues. In germline, CDR1 is SGHAT, CDR2 FQNNGV. CDR3 in amino acids: CASKTSGSADTQYF. The CDR3 coding sequence is TGTGCCAGCAAGACTAGCGGGAGCGCAGATACGCAGTATTTT.

The chain couples TRBV6-5 to TRBJ2-7; TRBD2 agrees at 10 bases. Germline values: CDR1 MNHEY, CDR2 SVGAGI. V trimming: 7 bases; J trimming: 6 bases; junction bases outside the gene matches: 9. The CDR3 loop spans 14 amino acids. CDR3: CASKASGRRGEQYF. The CDR3 region has the DNA TGTGCCAGCAAGGCTAGCGGGAGACGGGGCGAGCAGTACTTC.

The gene calls are TRBV27 and TRBJ2-1; 7 bases align to TRBD2. V was clipped by 4 bases and J by 5 bases; unmatched bases: 14. CDR1 and CDR2 from the germline V gene are MNHEY and SMNVEV (reference sequence). There are 17 residues in the CDR3. The CDR3 sequence is CASSSWSNAGVNNEQFF. For the CDR3, the DNA is TGTGCCAGCAGTTCTTGGTCCAACGCGGGAGTCAACAATGAGCAGTTCTTC.

V usage is TRBV7-2 and J usage is TRBJ2-7, with D possibly TRBD1 on 5 matching bases. The CDR3 has 15 residues. With 2 bases removed from V and 2 bases from J, the gap between germline ends came to 13 bases. Germline loops: CDR1 SGHTA, CDR2 FQGNSA. The CDR3, as DNA: TGTGCCAGCAGCTTACAGGGTCTTAACCCCTACGAGCAGTACTTC. Amino acids: CASSLQGLNPYEQYF.

The rearrangement uses TRBV3-1 (or the pseudogene TRBV3-2) and TRBJ2-7, with D unresolved. Germline lookup yields CDR1 LGHDT and CDR2 YNNKEL (reference sequence). V was shortened by 1 base and J by 3 bases, with 4 bases between the two germline ends. The CDR3 sequence is 12 residues long. CDR3 sequence: CASSQVVYEQYF. CDR3 nucleotide sequence: TGTGCCAGCAGCCAAGTCGTCTACGAGCAGTACTTC.

This chain connects TRBV3-1 (or the pseudogene TRBV3-2) to TRBJ2-5; 10 bases fit TRBD2. J gave up 2 bases and V 7 bases, and 16 bases lay outside the gene matches. CDR3 length: 18 amino acids. The germline CDR1 and CDR2 sequences are LGHDT and YNNKEL (reference sequence). CDR3 amino acids: CASNPPKGEREGQETQYF. CDR3 nucleotide sequence: TGTGCCAGCAACCCCCCCAAAGGAGAGCGGGAGGGGCAAGAGACCCAGTACTTC.

The V call is TRBV5-1, the J call TRBJ1-3; D is unresolved. Germline assignment: CDR1 SGHRS and CDR2 YFSETQ. V was clipped by 4 bases and J by 0 bases, with 14 bases between them. The length of the CDR3 is 16 residues. The CDR3 nucleotides read TGCGCCAGCAGCGATAAGCTGGGAGCCTCTGGAAACACCATATATTTT. Translating gives CASSDKLGASGNTIYF.

The gene calls are TRBV6-5 and TRBJ2-7; 7 nucleotides agree with TRBD1. J gave up 3 bases and V 6 bases, and 5 bases lay outside the gene matches. The V gene's germline CDR1 is MNHEY and CDR2 SVGAGI. The CDR3 is 13 amino acids. CDR3 nucleotides: TGTGCCAGCAGGACAGGGAAGGTCTACGAGCAGTACTTC. Its protein product is CASRTGKVYEQYF.

This clone was counted only a few times. The chain combines TRBV9 with TRBJ2-2, with 7 bases that match TRBD1. The CDR3 loop spans 15 amino acids. Germline V gene lookup returns CDR1 SGDLS and CDR2 YYNGEE. After removal of 9 bases from V and 2 bases from J, the junction contained 10 bases not matched to a gene. CDR3 sequence: CATRAGTDNTGELFF. The CDR3 coding sequence is TGTGCCACCCGCGCCGGGACAGATAACACCGGGGAGCTGTTTTTT. The entire variable domain, with the rest obtained from reference TRBV9 and TRBJ2-2, is as follows: DSGVTQTPKHLITATGQRVTLRCSPRSGDLSVYWYQQSLDQGLQFLIQYYNGEERAKGNILERFSAQQFPDLHSELNLSSLELGDSALYFCATRAGTDNTGELFFGEGSRLTVL.

J is TRBJ2-3 and V is TRBV30, with D perhaps TRBD1 (6 bases). Trimming cost V 3 bases and J 5 bases, with 15 bases left between them. The germline V gene has CDR1 GTSNPN and CDR2 SVGIG (reference sequence). This CDR3 contains 14 residues. CDR3 loop: CAWRIGGLGDTQYF. DNA for the CDR3: TGTGCCTGGAGGATAGGGGGTCTTGGAGATACGCAGTATTTT.

The genes are TRBV5-1 and TRBJ2-1, with 14 bases aligning to TRBD2. Germline V CDR1 and CDR2: SGHRS, YFSETQ. The CDR3 covers 15 residues. J lost 9 bases, V lost 4 bases, and 6 bases had no gene match. The CDR3 sequence: CASSLDGTSGGEQFF. CDR3 bases: TGCGCCAGCAGCCTGGACGGGACTAGCGGGGGTGAGCAGTTCTTC.

The V gene is TRBV28, the J gene TRBJ1-3; 7 nucleotides align to TRBD1. The germline CDR1 and CDR2 sequences are MDHEN and SYDVKM. This CDR3 comprises 15 residues. V lost 5 bases, J lost 4 bases, and 8 bases stayed unmatched. CDR3: CASSLTPGQGNTIYF. CDR3 sequence (DNA): TGTGCCAGCAGTCTCACCCCGGGACAGGGAAACACCATATATTTT. The full variable domain, rest sourced from reference TRBV28 and TRBJ1-3, is DVKVTQSSRYLVKRTGEKVFLECVQDMDHENMFWYRQDPGLGLRLIYFSYDVKMKEKGDIPEGYSVSREKKERFSLILESASTNQTSMYLCASSLTPGQGNTIYFGEGSWLTVV.

The chain joins TRBV19 to TRBJ1-1; TRBD1 might be the D (6 bases). Germline V lookup: CDR1 LNHDA, CDR2 SQIVND (reference sequence). Trimming pared 10 bases from V and 1 base from J, leaving 13 bases between. The CDR3 sequence is 13 residues long. CDR3 sequence: CATKRGKNTEAFF. The CDR3, as DNA: TGTGCCACAAAAAGGGGGAAGAACACTGAAGCTTTCTTT.

The rearrangement joins TRBV5-1 to TRBJ1-4; possibly TRBD1 for D (5 bases). The germline CDR1 and CDR2 sequences are SGHRS and YFSETQ. The length of the CDR3 is 16 residues. Between the trimmed V and J ends, which lost 4 bases and 4 bases, there was a span of 17 bases. CDR3 DNA: TGCGCCAGCAGCCCGGGAGAGCAGGGAATTAATGAAAAACTGTTTTTT. Protein: CASSPGEQGINEKLFF.

Only one count was recorded for this clone. The chain employs TRBV7-2 and TRBJ2-7; TRBD2 might be the D (6 bases). Germline CDR1 SGHTA, CDR2 FQGNSA. Trimming removed 1 base from V and 6 bases from J, with 13 bases in between. The CDR3 is 14 residues long. CDR3 DNA sequence: TGTGCCAGCAGCTTAGGAACAGCGCGGGGCGAGCAGTACTTC. This sequence encodes CASSLGTARGEQYF.

This sequence joins TRBV5-1 and TRBJ2-4; 12 bases fit TRBD2. There are 15 residues in the CDR3. Germline CDR1 reads SGHRS; CDR2 reads YFSETQ. Trimming at V came to 3 bases and at J to 7 bases, leaving 5 bases not matched to a gene. The CDR3 coding sequence is TGCGCCAGCAGCTCCCTAGCGGGAGGGCCGAACATTCAGTACTTC. Protein product: CASSSLAGGPNIQYF. The complete variable domain, with remaining parts taken from reference TRBV5-1 and TRBJ2-4, reads KAGVTQTPRYLIKTRGQQVTLSCSPISGHRSVSWYQQTPGQGLQFLFEYFSETQRNKGNFPGRFSGRQFSNSRSEMNVSTLELGDSALYLCASSSLAGGPNIQYFGAGTRLSVL.

This clone appeared a single time. The chain carries TRBV18 and TRBJ2-1; D call uncertain. The CDR3 has 13 residues. Between the trimmed V and J ends, which lost 2 bases and 3 bases, there was a span of 5 bases. Germline values: CDR1 KGHSH, CDR2 LQKENI. The CDR3 DNA is TGTGCCAGCTCACCATCCAACTACAATGAGCAGTTCTTC. Protein sequence: CASSPSNYNEQFF.

The chain couples TRBV15 to TRBJ2-2, with D perhaps TRBD2 (5 bases). Per the germline V gene, CDR1 is LNHNV and CDR2 is YYDKDF (reference sequence). V was clipped by 0 bases and J by 1 base, with 15 bases between them. The CDR3 spans 18 residues. Here the CDR3 reads CATSRDYNTGMNTGELFF. DNA for the CDR3: TGTGCCACCAGCAGAGATTACAACACGGGGATGAACACCGGGGAGCTGTTTTTT.

The gene calls are TRBV28 and TRBJ1-2; D ambiguous. This CDR3 is 12 amino acids long. Germline V gene sequence: CDR1 MDHEN, CDR2 SYDVKM. V was trimmed by 3 bases and J by 4 bases, leaving 6 bases between them. The CDR3 loop is CASSFRLYGYTF. The CDR3 DNA is TGTGCCAGCAGTTTTCGACTCTATGGCTACACCTTC.

This chain connects TRBV28 to TRBJ2-7; 8 bases are shared with TRBD2. Germline V CDR1 and CDR2: MDHEN, SYDVKM. This CDR3 contains 16 residues. Unmatched junction bases numbered 13, after V lost 4 bases and J lost 5 bases. CDR3 nucleotide sequence: TGTGCCAGCAGTTCTCACGTAGCGGGGAGGCTGGACGAGCAGTACTTC. It yields the protein CASSSHVAGRLDEQYF.

V is TRBV5-4 and J is TRBJ2-7; TRBD2 matches at 11 bases. Losses at the gene ends were 0 bases for V and 6 bases for J; bases not matched to a gene: 8. This CDR3 is 16 amino acids long. Per the germline V gene, CDR1 is SGHNT and CDR2 is YYREEE (reference sequence). The CDR3 is CASSLAPSGRRGEQYF. Here the CDR3 DNA reads TGTGCCAGCAGCTTGGCCCCTAGCGGGAGGAGGGGCGAGCAGTACTTC.

The chain has TRBV24-1 and TRBJ2-1; a possible D gene is TRBD2 (6 bases). CDR3 size: 16 residues. CDR1 and CDR2 from the germline V gene are KGHDR and SFDVKD. V lost 1 base and J lost 7, with 16 bases in between. The CDR3 is CATSDLDGSAWNEQFF. CDR3 nucleotide sequence: TGTGCCACCAGTGATTTAGACGGGAGTGCCTGGAATGAGCAGTTCTTC.

This sequence joins TRBV5-1 and TRBJ1-1; D is uncertain. The CDR3 extends over 13 amino acids. The germline V and J ends were trimmed by 4 bases and 6 bases, with 13 bases remaining between them. The germline gives CDR1 SGHRS, CDR2 YFSETQ. The chain's CDR3 is CASSMRGTAEAFF. The CDR3 nucleotides are TGCGCCAGCAGCATGCGTGGTACAGCTGAAGCTTTCTTT.

This clone came up once. The chain joins TRBV11-1 to TRBJ1-1; the match to TRBD1 covers 7 bases. Germline loops: CDR1 SGHAT, CDR2 FQDESV (reference sequence). V was pared by 8 bases and J by 0 bases, with 9 bases of the junction left unmatched. The length of the CDR3 is 15 residues. Written as DNA, the CDR3 is TGTGCCAGCGGAAACAGGGGCCTGATGAACACTGAAGCTTTCTTT. Its protein is CASGNRGLMNTEAFF. The full variable domain, completed using reference TRBV11-1 and TRBJ1-1, is EAEVAQSPRYKITEKSQAVAFWCDPISGHATLYWYRQILGQGPELLVQFQDESVVDDSQLPKDRFSAERLKGVDSTLKIQPAELGDSAMYLCASGNRGLMNTEAFFGQGTRLTVV.

The V and J genes are TRBV3-1 (or the pseudogene TRBV3-2) and TRBJ2-7; 8 bases fit TRBD1. The junction had 6 bases not matched to a gene; V was cut back by 2 bases and J by 6 bases. Germline loops: CDR1 LGHDT, CDR2 YNNKEL (reference sequence). The CDR3 consists of 14 residues. CDR3 in DNA: TGTGCCAGCAGCCAAAGGGACAGGACCGGCGAGCAGTACTTC. This gives the protein CASSQRDRTGEQYF.